A single sample gave rise to the 32 T cell receptor beta chains below, sequenced in a study of blood T cell repertoires in COVID-19 (TCRdb year 2020). To prepare the library, the immunoSEQ multiplex PCR assay was applied. The table comes from immuneACCESS by way of TCRdb, which keeps in-frame sequences with V and J called. Part of the clones is missing from these tables; in studies checked, under half for an unresolved V gene and the rest for unknown reasons. Within this sample are some 150,000 clones, with approximately 85% of them counted one time only. Together, the top ten hold approximately 8% of the sample. The sequenced sample consisted of peripheral blood. The origin of the receptors is a woman aged 55-75 years with COVID-19, enrolled during active disease.

This clone was counted only a few times. The gene calls are TRBV5-5 and TRBJ2-2, with a tentative D call TRBD1 (6 bases). CDR1 is SGHKS, CDR2 YYEKEE, per germline (reference sequence). The CDR3 contains 12 residues. Between the trimmed V and J ends, which lost 4 bases and 9 bases, there was a span of 10 bases. This chain's CDR3 is CASSTTGWELFF. In nucleotides, the CDR3 is TGTGCCAGCAGCACGACAGGATGGGAGCTGTTTTTT.

This chain connects TRBV4-1 to TRBJ2-5; possibly TRBD2 for D (7 bases). The CDR3 sequence is 16 residues long. V was pared by 1 base and J by 1 base, with 13 bases between. Germline CDR1 and CDR2: MGHRA and YSYEKL. The CDR3 DNA follows: TGCGCCAGCAGCCAAGTTGGGGGGGGCACCCAAGAGACCCAGTACTTC. It codes for CASSQVGGGTQETQYF.

The count of this clone is one. This sequence joins TRBV4-1 and TRBJ1-1; D is perhaps TRBD1 (5 bases). In germline, CDR1 is MGHRA, CDR2 YSYEKL. Trimming removed 1 base at V and 4 bases at J, with 16 bases between. This CDR3 has 16 residues. CDR3 coding DNA: TGCGCCAGCAGCCAAGTCGTAAGCGGGACGGGCACTGAAGCTTTCTTT. Translated: CASSQVVSGTGTEAFF.

The chain is built from TRBV30 and TRBJ1-2; the D gene is possibly TRBD1 (5 bases). Deletions cut 3 bases from V and 6 bases from J, with 14 bases between. Germline V CDR1 and CDR2: GTSNPN, SVGIG (reference sequence). The CDR3 spans 13 residues. CDR3 residues: CAWSTGSVDGYTF. CDR3 DNA sequence: TGTGCCTGGAGCACAGGTAGTGTGGATGGCTACACCTTC.

V and J are TRBV19 and TRBJ1-1; D not certain. The CDR3 covers 12 residues. CDR1 is LNHDA and CDR2 is SQIVND in the germline V gene (reference sequence). Deletions cut 1 base from V and 6 bases from J, with 6 bases between. The CDR3: CASSIVSSEAFF. The CDR3 nucleotides are TGTGCCAGTAGTATAGTCTCGTCTGAAGCTTTCTTT.

The V and J genes are TRBV5-1 and TRBJ1-1, with TRBD1 matching 11 bases. CDR3 length: 15 amino acids. Germline values: CDR1 SGHRS, CDR2 YFSETQ. The trim removed 6 bases at V and 3 bases at J, leaving 7 bases unmatched. The CDR3 DNA is TGCGCCAGCACCCCGGGACAGGGGGTATACACTGAAGCTTTCTTT. Its protein is CASTPGQGVYTEAFF.

The chain couples TRBV6-5 to TRBJ2-2, with a tentative D call TRBD2 (5 bases). V lost 8 bases and J lost 5, with 12 bases in between. Per the germline V gene, CDR1 is MNHEY and CDR2 is SVGAGI. The CDR3 spans 13 residues. CDR3 nucleotide sequence: TGTGCCAGCTGGCGGGCCGGAACCGGGGAGCTGTTTTTT. This gives the protein CASWRAGTGELFF.

The gene calls are TRBV19 and TRBJ1-5, with D tentatively TRBD1 (5 bases). Per the germline V gene, CDR1 is LNHDA and CDR2 is SQIVND (reference sequence). With 7 bases removed from V and 10 bases from J, the gap between germline ends came to 17 bases. The CDR3 is 13 residues long. As DNA, the CDR3 is TGTGCCAGTAATACAGGTTCCTCCGCTCCCCAGCATTTT. It is translated as CASNTGSSAPQHF.

The genes are TRBV19 and TRBJ1-4; D is ambiguous. The CDR3 extends over 17 amino acids. Deletions cut 5 bases from V and 4 bases from J, with 20 bases between. Per germline, CDR1 LNHDA and CDR2 SQIVND (reference sequence). CDR3 in DNA: TGTGCCAGTAGTGAGGGCCCGGATCGAGGCTTTAATGAAAAACTGTTTTTT. Protein sequence: CASSEGPDRGFNEKLFF.

The gene calls are TRBV5-1 and TRBJ1-4; 9 bases match TRBD1. The V gene end was trimmed by 3 bases and the J gene end by 4 bases; junction bases not matched to a gene: 4. CDR1 and CDR2 from the germline V gene are SGHRS and YFSETQ. This CDR3 is built from 15 residues. Here the CDR3 DNA reads TGCGCCAGCAGCTGGGGGACAGGGAGTAATGAAAAACTGTTTTTT. Residues: CASSWGTGSNEKLFF.

V and J are TRBV30 and TRBJ1-6, with 11 bases matching TRBD1. The CDR3 totals 15 residues. Germline V lookup: CDR1 GTSNPN, CDR2 SVGIG (reference sequence). V lost 6 bases and J lost 8; bases outside the gene matches: 9. CDR3 region: CACRRGTGGDSPLHF. CDR3 nucleotides: TGTGCCTGCCGCCGCGGGACAGGGGGTGATTCACCCCTCCACTTT.

The rearrangement joins TRBV7-3 to TRBJ2-1; TRBD1 aligns across 7 bases. Trimming at V came to 5 bases and at J to 5 bases, leaving 3 bases not matched to a gene. CDR1 and CDR2 (germline): SGHTA, FQGTGA. The CDR3 loop spans 13 amino acids. CDR3 DNA: TGTGCCAGCAGCCCCGGGACAGACAATGAGCAGTTCTTC. Translating it yields CASSPGTDNEQFF.

This clone appeared once. The rearrangement joins TRBV12-5 to TRBJ2-1, with 8 bases lining up with TRBD2. This CDR3 contains 15 residues. The junction had 10 bases not matched to a gene; V was cut back by 6 bases and J by 6 bases. CDR1 is LGHNT and CDR2 is FRNRAP in the germline V gene. The CDR3 loop is CASGPTTSVRNEQFF. As DNA, the CDR3 is TGTGCTAGTGGCCCTACGACTAGCGTCCGCAATGAGCAGTTCTTC.

This clone showed up just a few times. The genes are TRBV9 and TRBJ1-6; D perhaps matches TRBD1 (5 bases). Trimming took 0 bases from V and 9 from J, leaving 10 bases between them. Germline V gene data show CDR1 as SGDLS and CDR2 as YYNGEE. CDR3 length: 14 residues. The CDR3 coding sequence is TGTGCCAGCAGCGTAGAGGGGTCGATTTCACCCCTCCACTTT. Protein product: CASSVEGSISPLHF. The full variable domain, rest sourced from reference TRBV9 and TRBJ1-6, is DSGVTQTPKHLITATGQRVTLRCSPRSGDLSVYWYQQSLDQGLQFLIQYYNGEERAKGNILERFSAQQFPDLHSELNLSSLELGDSALYFCASSVEGSISPLHFGNGTRLTVT.

The V gene is TRBV7-3, the J gene TRBJ2-3; D might be TRBD1 (5 bases). Per germline, CDR1 SGHTA and CDR2 FQGTGA. V lost 1 base and J lost 0, with 11 bases in between. CDR3 size: 16 residues. In DNA form, the CDR3 reads TGTGCCAGCAGCTTAATAGGACACCCAAGCACAGATACGCAGTATTTT. Its translation is CASSLIGHPSTDTQYF. The whole variable domain, remainder taken from reference TRBV7-3 and TRBJ2-3, is GAGVSQTPSNKVTEKGKYVELRCDPISGHTALYWYRQSLGQGPEFLIYFQGTGAADDSGLPNDRFFAVRPEGSVSTLKIQRTERGDSAVYLCASSLIGHPSTDTQYFGPGTRLTVL.

This rearrangement joins TRBV18 to TRBJ1-5, with D perhaps matching TRBD1 (6 bases). There are 15 residues in the CDR3. Germline lookup yields CDR1 KGHSH and CDR2 LQKENI. Trimming took 3 bases from V and 4 from J, leaving 13 bases between them. This CDR3 reads CASSPGRDTNQPQHF. For the CDR3, the DNA is TGTGCCAGCTCACCGGGCAGGGACACAAATCAGCCCCAGCATTTT.

The chain links TRBV28 to TRBJ1-3, with 9 bases matching TRBD1. J gave up 4 bases and V 4 bases, and 8 bases lay outside the gene matches. This CDR3 region has 16 residues. Germline loops: CDR1 MDHEN, CDR2 SYDVKM. This CDR3 reads CASSYHRDRAGNTIYF. The CDR3 DNA reads TGTGCCAGCAGTTACCACCGGGACAGGGCCGGAAACACCATATATTTT.

The chain joins TRBV18 to TRBJ1-5, with 7 bases fitting TRBD1. Germline trimming cut 3 bases from V and 0 bases from J; bases unmatched to any gene: 2. This CDR3 is built from 15 residues. The germline V gene encodes CDR1 KGHSH and CDR2 LQKENI. CDR3 protein: CASSPGTDSNQPQHF. CDR3 nucleotides: TGTGCCAGCTCACCCGGGACAGATAGCAATCAGCCCCAGCATTTT. Filled out from reference TRBV18 and TRBJ1-5, the complete variable domain reads NAGVMQNPRHLVRRRGQEARLRCSPMKGHSHVYWYRQLPEEGLKFMVYLQKENIIDESGMPKERFSAEFPKEGPSILRIQQVVRGDSAAYFCASSPGTDSNQPQHFGDGTRLSIL.

The genes are TRBV4-3 and TRBJ2-5, with TRBD2 as a possible D gene (6 bases). Trimming cost V 0 bases and J 5 bases, with 13 bases left between them. Looked up from germline, CDR1 is LGHNA and CDR2 is YSLEER. The CDR3 is 15 residues long. The CDR3 is CASSQDVQRAETQYF. DNA for the CDR3: TGCGCCAGCAGCCAAGATGTACAGCGGGCGGAGACCCAGTACTTC.

The chain couples TRBV7-2 to TRBJ2-4, with D maybe TRBD1 (5 bases). Germline CDR1 reads SGHTA; CDR2 reads FQGNSA. Trimming left V 2 bases short and J 0 bases short, with 14 bases between. The CDR3 is 17 amino acids. The CDR3 region has the DNA TGTGCCAGCAGCTTAATGTCCAGGGCGTCAGCCAAAAACATTCAGTACTTC. Translated: CASSLMSRASAKNIQYF.

The chain combines TRBV29-1 with TRBJ1-5; 9 nucleotides line up with TRBD1. Germline V gene data show CDR1 as SQVTM and CDR2 as ANQGSEA. CDR3 size: 13 residues. J was trimmed by 4 bases and V by 3 bases; bases with no gene match: 1. In DNA, the CDR3 is TGCAGCGTTGAGGGGACAGGGAATCAGCCCCAGCATTTT. Protein product: CSVEGTGNQPQHF.

This chain links TRBV5-1 with TRBJ2-7, with D maybe TRBD1 (5 bases). Trimming pared 2 bases from V and 6 bases from J, leaving 12 bases between. Germline loops: CDR1 SGHRS, CDR2 YFSETQ. The CDR3 length is 13 residues. This CDR3 is CASSFDQGSEQYF. In DNA form, the CDR3 reads TGCGCCAGCAGCTTTGACCAGGGAAGCGAGCAGTACTTC.

The chain recombines TRBV13 with TRBJ1-6, with D possibly matching TRBD1 (6 bases). Germline V gene sequence: CDR1 PRHDT, CDR2 FYEKMQ (reference sequence). The CDR3 runs to 16 residues. V dropped 1 base and J dropped 7 bases, with 14 bases sitting between them. CDR3 loop: CASSLVLQGMNSPLHF. CDR3 coding DNA: TGTGCCAGCAGCTTAGTTTTGCAGGGGATGAATTCACCCCTCCACTTT.

The count of this clone is one. V gene TRBV5-4 combines with J gene TRBJ2-7; 9 nucleotides match TRBD1. This CDR3 is built from 17 residues. Germline lookup yields CDR1 SGHNT and CDR2 YYREEE (reference sequence). Trimming at V came to 4 bases and at J to 5 bases, leaving 16 bases not matched to a gene. In nucleotides, the CDR3 is TGTGCCAGCAGCCCCGGGGGAAGGGGACAGGGTTTTAACGAGCAGTACTTC. Translated: CASSPGGRGQGFNEQYF.

This clone was seen many times. The chain uses TRBV11-2 and TRBJ1-3; no clear D. The V gene's germline CDR1 is SGHAT and CDR2 FQNNGV. The V and J ends lost 4 bases and 2 bases respectively, with 15 bases between them. The CDR3 is 16 amino acids. CDR3 protein: CASSYGYSGTGNTIYF. In DNA, the CDR3 is TGTGCCAGCAGCTACGGGTATTCGGGGACTGGAAACACCATATATTTT.

The chain recombines TRBV5-4 with TRBJ2-7; the match to TRBD1 covers 12 bases. Germline assignment: CDR1 SGHNT and CDR2 YYREEE (reference sequence). With V trimmed by 6 bases and J by 5 bases, 15 bases remained unmatched. This CDR3 region has 17 residues. CDR3 nucleotide sequence: TGTGCCAGCACCCCGGGGGAGCGGGACAGGGGGCTCCACGAGCAGTACTTC. This encodes CASTPGERDRGLHEQYF. Using reference TRBV5-4 and TRBJ2-7 for the parts outside the CDR3, the full variable domain is ETGVTQSPTHLIKTRGQQVTLRCSSQSGHNTVSWYQQALGQGPQFIFQYYREEENGRGNFPPRFSGLQFPNYSSELNVNALELDDSALYLCASTPGERDRGLHEQYFGPGTRLTVT.

This clone has only one observation. J is TRBJ1-1 and V is TRBV5-6; 9 bases are shared with TRBD1. The CDR3 runs 14 residues. Germline V gene sequence: CDR1 SGHDT, CDR2 YYEEEE. The V and J ends lost 5 bases and 1 base, in that order; junction bases with no gene match: 3. CDR3 sequence reads: CASRTGGENTEAFF. In DNA, the CDR3 is TGTGCCAGCAGGACAGGGGGAGAGAACACTGAAGCTTTCTTT.

V usage is TRBV5-8 and J usage is TRBJ2-6; perhaps TRBD2 as D (6 bases). There are 14 residues in the CDR3. The ends were cut back, 7 bases at V and 4 bases at J, with 12 bases in the middle. Looked up from germline, CDR1 is SGHTS and CDR2 is YDEGEE. The CDR3, as DNA: TGTGCCAGCCCGCGGGGTGTGGGGGCCAACGTCCTGACTTTC. It specifies CASPRGVGANVLTF.

J is TRBJ1-2 and V is TRBV10-2; maybe TRBD1 (5 bases). Trimming took 3 bases from V and 6 from J, leaving 14 bases between them. The CDR3 is 14 residues long. CDR1 is WSHSY, CDR2 SAAADI, per germline. The CDR3 protein is CASSDQGILHGYTF. The CDR3 coding sequence is TGCGCCAGCAGTGATCAGGGAATTTTGCATGGCTACACCTTC.

The chain carries TRBV11-2 and TRBJ2-7; D unclear. Germline-derived CDR1 and CDR2 are SGHAT and FQNNGV. The CDR3 covers 14 residues. With 1 base removed from V and 4 bases from J, the gap between germline ends came to 11 bases. The CDR3 loop is CASSLVRLPYEQYF. The DNA of the CDR3 is TGTGCCAGCAGCTTAGTACGACTCCCTTACGAGCAGTACTTC. The complete variable domain, with remaining parts taken from reference TRBV11-2 and TRBJ2-7, reads EAGVAQSPRYKIIEKRQSVAFWCNPISGHATLYWYQQILGQGPKLLIQFQNNGVVDDSQLPKDRFSAERLKGVDSTLKIQPAKLEDSAVYLCASSLVRLPYEQYFGPGTRLTVT.

This chain links TRBV5-1 with TRBJ1-3; 7 bases agree with TRBD1. The CDR3 loop spans 16 amino acids. Germline V gene lookup returns CDR1 SGHRS and CDR2 YFSETQ. J was trimmed by 2 bases and V by 2 bases; bases with no gene match: 7. CDR3 DNA sequence: TGCGCCAGCAGCTTATACCCACAGGGGACTGGAAACACCATATATTTT. The encoded protein is CASSLYPQGTGNTIYF.

The chain couples TRBV7-6 to TRBJ2-3, with unresolved D. The germline V gene encodes CDR1 SGHVS and CDR2 FNYEAQ. The CDR3 spans 15 residues. The V end was cut by 5 bases, the J end by 0 bases, with 12 bases between. The CDR3 nucleotides read TGTGCCAGCAGCCCTTTTACAGAAAGCACAGATACGCAGTATTTT. It yields the protein CASSPFTESTDTQYF.